Sequencing of this T cell receptor (beta chain) was carried out in a study of cytomegalovirus exposure and HLA in healthy donors listed by TCRdb under 2017. Background for the entire study: According to an earlier analysis of around 600 of the donors, about 190 million T cells yielded 95 million to 140 million unique TCR beta sequences and about 300 Gb of sequence data. Roughly five DR-DQ haplotypes were treated as single units for association and clustering because of strong linkage in the cohort. The study used immunosequencing to profile the T cell repertoires of more than 650 subjects and linked those repertoires to cytomegalovirus serostatus. Among 398 genotyped donors of the cohort, an average of about 240,000 unique TCR beta nucleotide sequences was sequenced per donor, of which approximately 19% were non-productive. Alongside the repertoire data, information on donor age, sex, ethnicity and CMV serostatus was compiled. The study aimed to test whether cataloging public T cell receptors could reveal signatures of past pathogen exposure. Every repertoire in the discovery cohort had been generated on one and the same sequencing platform. An earlier analysis of approximately 640 of the donors applied high-throughput TCR beta sequencing to assess whether each TCR beta V gene segment acted as functional or pseudogenic. The genetic ancestry cluster associated with self-reported Caucasian donors included roughly four fifths of the approximately 410 genotyped donors. HLA typing included class I and class II loci at four-digit resolution. To study patterns of TCR occurrence, a later analysis re-analyzed previously published TCR beta repertoires from just over 650 donors and added high-resolution HLA genotyping. Typing coverage varied by locus: roughly 620-640 donors for A, B, C, DRB1 and DQB1; 522 for DQA1; more than 600 for DPA1; roughly 470 for DPB1. Besides the first cohort of under 700 subjects, a separate validation cohort made up of over 100 different subjects was used. In a later genetic analysis, genome-wide SNP genotypes for about three fifths of the roughly 670 donors were used, and that subset was treated as a discovery cohort. High-throughput TCR immunosequencing, statistical association of individual TCRs with disease status, and machine learning were combined to predict cytomegalovirus infection status. An early release covering 550 to 650 HLA-typed donors comprised approximately 300 gigabases of sequencing data and around 80 million unique TCR sequences. Rather than using new phenotypic data, the later analysis identified candidate immune exposures from TCR beta sequences and from how often those sequences occurred across donors.

This clone was seen a single time. Its recognized antigen is unknown. Base qualities are missing; no much larger clone stands one base away. The CDR3 runs 19 amino acids, cysteine and phenylalanine included. Only the CDR3 DNA is retained, 57 bases long and in frame from the first base. V is shortened by 4 bases, J by 3 bases, and the region joining them spans 28 bases. CDR1 and CDR2 were assigned from the germline V gene as MRHNA and SNTAGT. What the authors observed across the whole study: Linkage disequilibrium might explain the correlated functional status among segregating V segments, but an unknown experimental factor could not be excluded. Because counts were too low, roughly 17 rarely observed V segments, including chromosome 9 orphons, were left out of the earlier analysis of approximately 580 of the donors. The presence/absence analyses assumed that sequencing depth was roughly uniform across donors, and that assumption may not be true. A later analysis associated around 16,000 TCR beta sequences with specific HLA alleles at a false discovery rate of 0.05. In this cohort, only TCR beta chains were sequenced, and detectable features were limited by the absence of alpha or paired-chain data. Assigning TCR associations to individual alleles was difficult when HLA alleles, especially DR and DQ, strongly co-occurred. In a later genetic analysis, a missense DCLRE1C variant was associated with V-gene and J-gene trimming of TCR beta chains, and the association was replicated in an independent cohort. A few of the identified cytomegalovirus-associated TCR beta chains were confirmed in vitro to be specific for cytomegalovirus antigens. The authors suggested that the approach could potentially be extended to other disease states and immunological phenotypes. Most TCR sequences were observed very rarely across donors, whereas some public TCRs were present in many individuals. A cluster of highly shared sequence variants was judged likely to represent a technical artifact of the sequencing pipeline. Compared with equally common non-associated chains, HLA-associated TCR beta chains in a later analysis were more clonally expanded and had lower generation probabilities. According to a later analysis, parvovirus B19, influenza, CMV and Epstein-Barr virus appeared linked to several top co-occurrence clusters. Some IMGT-functional V segments, including TRBV6-2 and TRBV6-3, could not be distinguished by the 87-base-pair reads and were therefore excluded. Because HLA typing was unavailable for some donors at each locus, only the typed subset was used in association tests. The classifier was reported to diagnose cytomegalovirus status with high specificity and sensitivity in both the original and validation cohorts. According to a later genetic analysis, donors in an Asian-associated ancestry cluster had fewer N-insertions in productive TCRs than the approximately 670-donor mean. In a later analysis, most CMV-associated TCR beta chains were found to appear HLA-restricted, with HLA associations seemingly driven largely by CMV exposure. According to a later analysis, TCR association rates differed among HLA loci, with DRB1 alleles showing the most associated TCRs and HLA-C alleles showing the fewest. A further reported finding was that TCR beta sequences accurately predicted the HLA-A and HLA-B alleles for most subjects in the first cohort. CMV serostatus was the only immune exposure information available for the cohort. An earlier analysis of approximately 530 of the donors showed that most TCR beta V segments appeared in productive rearrangements either about 87% or about 30% of the time, which broadly matched IMGT annotations. The study listed 150 to 200 TCR beta chains as associated with cytomegalovirus.

The library was obtained by the immunoSEQ multiplex PCR assay. A mixture of 60 forward primers for TCR Vbeta segments and 13 reverse primers for TCR Jbeta segments was used in the multiplex PCR. Amplification of the CDR3 region of rearranged TCR beta genes was performed with a multiplex PCR assay on genomic DNA. The Illumina HiSeq System was used to sequence the amplified TCR beta libraries as 87-base-pair reads. Per the source publication's procedure: In a later analysis, around 80 million unique TCR beta chains were counted across the roughly 610 repertoires, and approximately 9.9 million of these chains were shared by at least two donors. A nearest-neighbor algorithm error-corrected the raw reads and collapsed the reads into unique sequences, merging closely related sequences to remove PCR and sequencing errors. To assign V, D and J gene segments, CDR3 sequences were aligned to IMGT reference sequences. For a sequence to be retained, at least a six-nucleotide match to both a V gene segment and a J gene segment was required. A rearrangement counted as productive if the CDR3 had no stop codons and remained in frame with V and J, and every other rearrangement counted as non-productive. CDR3 was defined by IMGT convention, running from the second conserved V-encoded cysteine to the conserved J-encoded phenylalanine. Sequences without an unambiguous match to a single V gene segment were excluded from the earlier analysis of 450 to 650 of the donors. In an earlier analysis of a few hundred of the donors, V segments were called functional above 56.7% productive rearrangements and were called segregating when the between-donor standard deviation exceeded 5%. A statistical classification framework was built to diagnose cytomegalovirus status from the catalog of TCR beta chain sequences. In a later analysis, V and J genes were assigned by comparing TCR nucleotide sequences against IMGT/GENE-DB human TR gene sequences. The TCRdist pipeline was used in a later analysis to assign CDR3 sequences and most-parsimonious VDJ recombination scenarios. A later analysis defined each TCR beta chain by its CDR3 amino acid sequence plus V-gene family, and excluded reads lacking a unique V-gene family. As a way to deal with suspected cross-contamination and a sequencing artifact, a later analysis dropped roughly 620 nucleotide sequences that were highly shared and had low generation probability. For each public chain, a later analysis derived a clonal expansion index from normalized ranks of inferred template counts within each repertoire. In a later analysis, generation probabilities were computed with a VDJ recombination model fitted to out-of-frame rearrangements, and the resulting probabilities were checked against IGoR. In a later analysis, hypergeometric tests were used to score TCR-TCR, TCR-HLA and TCR-CMV co-occurrence, with a repertoire-size bias correction applied to TCR pairs. A later analysis estimated false discovery rates by permuting HLA or CMV assignments 20 times. In a later analysis, co-occurring TCRs were grouped using DBSCAN, and TCRdist sequence similarity was added for clustering within HLA-allele-positive subsets. For co-occurrence clustering, repertoires with fewer than 30,000 or more than 120,000 public chains were excluded, along with a handful of repertoires with anomalous nucleotide sharing. This is the immuneACCESS table as TCRdb keeps it, with only in-frame sequences that have V and J called. A part of the clones is gone; compared with another copy, unresolved V genes explain less than half, and the rest is unexplained. V and J calls and clone size are those listed in that table; D and trimming were worked out from the DNA. The sample contains about 110,000 clones, roughly 82% of them found a single time. Around 2.8% of the sample lies in the top ten.

The cohort comprised around 690 healthy bone marrow donors. At the time of sampling, all cohort members were nominally healthy, though unrecorded immune exposures were likely present. The donor was CMV seropositive and was included in the group of some 290 seropositive cohort members. A peripheral blood sample was collected from each donor, and TCR beta sequencing was performed on peripheral blood mononuclear cells. Genomic DNA extraction from the blood cell samples was performed with the Qiagen DNeasy Blood Extraction Kit. Sequenced: PBMCs. Recombination joined TRBV6-4 with TRBJ2-7; TRBD1 could be the D gene, as 5 bases match. This sequence originates from a male donor in good health and CMV-seropositive. The nucleotides are TGTGCCAGCAGTGCCCCAGACAGCAGACGGGTCAGACGTATCTACGAGCAGTACTTC. The translation is CASSAPDSRRVRRIYEQYF.